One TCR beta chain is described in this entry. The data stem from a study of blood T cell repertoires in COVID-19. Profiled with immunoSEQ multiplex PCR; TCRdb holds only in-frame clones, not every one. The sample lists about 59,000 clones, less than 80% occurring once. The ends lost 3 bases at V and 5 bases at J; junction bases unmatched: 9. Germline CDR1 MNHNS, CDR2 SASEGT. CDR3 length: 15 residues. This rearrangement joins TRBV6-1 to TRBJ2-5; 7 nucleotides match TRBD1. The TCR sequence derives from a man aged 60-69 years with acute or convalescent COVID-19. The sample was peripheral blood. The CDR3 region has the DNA TGTGCCAGCAGTGACGGCCCAGGGGGTTGGGAGACCCAGTACTTC. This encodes CASSDGPGGWETQYF.